This T cell receptor beta chain is from a study of blood T cell repertoires in COVID-19. The CDR3 runs 13 residues. Germline assignment: CDR1 MDHEN and CDR2 SYDVKM. V gave up 5 bases and J gave up 5 bases, with 10 bases separating them. This clone was recorded only once. Per the authors' pipeline: Quantification of nucleated cells was approximated via reference gene primer amplification. The repertoire was sequenced with immunoSEQ multiplex PCR; TCRdb's copy has only in-frame clones and lacks some. V, J and clone size are those of that table, while D and trimming were read from the DNA. The top ten clones hold roughly 3.4% of a sample with some 200,000 clones, around nine tenths of them seen once.

The receptor comes from a man aged 65 to 79 with acute or convalescent COVID-19. The chain links TRBV28 to TRBJ1-5, with no clear D. Sequenced: peripheral blood. CDR3 DNA: TGTGCCAGCAGTCATATCCGGGATCAGCCCCAGCATTTT. It codes for CASSHIRDQPQHF.